Shown below are 13 T cell receptor beta chains from a single sample sequenced in a study of neurological immune-mediated disorders. In TCRdb, the 5' RACE reads were re-called with MiXCR into one record per CDR3 protein. The sample includes about 45,000 distinct CDR3 sequences, approximately 13% of them seen just once. Time point described: longitudinal time-point 3. The specimen was PBMCs. These receptors originate from a man between 25 and 39 years old in good health.

This clonotype occurred many times. This chain joins TRBV6-1 and TRBJ2-1; 14 nucleotides match TRBD2. CDR1 is MNHNS, CDR2 SASEGT, per germline. The CDR3 runs to 15 residues. V shed 6 bases, J shed 8 bases, and the junction held 6 bases outside the gene matches. For the CDR3, the DNA is TGTGCCAGCAGCGGACTAGCGGGAGGTTTCGATGAGCAGTTCTTC. The encoded protein is CASSGLAGGFDEQFF.

This clonotype was counted ten times or more. In nucleotides, the CDR3 is TGCAGTGCTGCCTCGCCGAACAGGGTTCACACTGAAGCTTTCTTT. Translated, it gives CSAASPNRVHTEAFF. The chain carries TRBV20-1 and TRBJ1-1, with TRBD1 as a possible D gene (6 bases). Looked up from germline, CDR1 is DFQATT and CDR2 is SNEGSKA (reference sequence). This CDR3 has 15 residues. V gave up 5 bases and J gave up 3 bases, with 19 bases separating them.

This clonotype was found many times. The J gene is TRBJ2-1, the V gene TRBV14; the D gene is possibly TRBD2 (6 bases). This CDR3 is 13 amino acids long. CDR1 SGHDN and CDR2 FVKESK come from the germline V gene. The V and J ends lost 4 bases and 9 bases respectively, with 13 bases between them. DNA for the CDR3: TGTGCCAGCAGCCGGGAAGCGGGTAGTGAGCAGTTCTTC. Residues: CASSREAGSEQFF.

This clonotype was recorded at least ten times. This chain uses TRBV5-1 with TRBJ2-2; D is possibly TRBD2 (5 bases). Trimming took off 1 base at V and 4 bases at J, with 11 bases between the two ends. This CDR3 is built from 15 residues. CDR1 is SGHRS, CDR2 YFSETQ, per germline. The CDR3 bases are TGCGCCAGCAGCTTGATCCCGGGATCCACCGGGGAGCTGTTTTTT. Protein sequence: CASSLIPGSTGELFF.

In this sample, this clonotype turned up many times. V usage is TRBV12-3 or TRBV12-4 and J usage is TRBJ1-5, with 7 bases lining up with TRBD1. The ends lost 6 bases at V and 6 bases at J; junction bases unmatched: 5. CDR3 size: 13 residues. CDR3 DNA: TGTGCCAGCAGGGGGACAGAGATTCAGCCCCAGCATTTT. Its translation is CASRGTEIQPQHF.

This clonotype was seen many times. The chain has TRBV20-1 and TRBJ1-1, with a possible D match to TRBD1 (5 bases). The CDR3 is 17 amino acids. CDR1 is DFQATT and CDR2 is SNEGSKA in the germline V gene (reference sequence). The germline V and J ends were trimmed by 3 bases and 6 bases, with 26 bases remaining between them. The CDR3 reads CSARAGVEGMWESEAFF. Written as DNA, the CDR3 is TGCAGTGCTAGGGCGGGGGTCGAAGGCATGTGGGAATCTGAAGCTTTCTTT.

This clonotype was picked up many times. The J gene is TRBJ2-1, the V gene TRBV29-1; no clear D. Germline loops: CDR1 SQVTM, CDR2 ANQGSEA. Trimming left V 3 bases short and J 6 bases short, with 15 bases between. The CDR3 contains 14 residues. The CDR3 sequence: CSVELGSLGNEQFF. The CDR3 DNA sequence: TGCAGCGTTGAGTTGGGCAGTCTGGGCAATGAGCAGTTCTTC.

At least ten counts were recorded for this clonotype. The rearrangement links TRBV10-3 to TRBJ1-1; TRBD1 might be the D (6 bases). Trimming cost V 6 bases and J 0 bases, with 8 bases left between them. Per the germline V gene, CDR1 is ENHRY and CDR2 is SYGVKD. This CDR3 region has 13 residues. The CDR3 region is CAISQGMNTEAFF. CDR3 DNA: TGTGCCATCAGCCAGGGGATGAACACTGAAGCTTTCTTT.

This clonotype was counted a few times. The V call is TRBV27, the J call TRBJ1-4, with D possibly matching TRBD1 (5 bases). Germline values: CDR1 MNHEY, CDR2 SMNVEV (reference sequence). V lost 5 bases and J lost 8, with 18 bases in between. The CDR3 extends over 15 amino acids. In nucleotides, the CDR3 is TGTGCCAGCAGTCCCGCTCGGGGTGGGGGAGAAAAACTGTTTTTT. As protein: CASSPARGGGEKLFF.

This clonotype has at least ten counts. The genes are TRBV28 and TRBJ2-7; D is possibly TRBD1 (5 bases). Germline assignment: CDR1 MDHEN and CDR2 SYDVKM. The CDR3 is 13 residues long. The ends were cut back, 10 bases at V and 2 bases at J, with 15 bases in the middle. The CDR3 region is CATNKGWPYEQYF. In nucleotides, the CDR3 is TGTGCCACCAATAAGGGGTGGCCCTACGAGCAGTACTTC.

This clonotype was seen ten or more times. The V call is TRBV6-2 or TRBV6-3, the J call TRBJ2-2, with D perhaps matching TRBD2 (6 bases). CDR1 MNHEY and CDR2 SVGEGT come from the germline V gene. V lost 2 bases and J 4 bases, leaving 14 bases between the germline ends. The CDR3 covers 16 residues. In DNA, the CDR3 is TGTGCCAGCAGTTACCCTATGGGACTGTCCACCGGGGAGCTGTTTTTT. This gives the protein CASSYPMGLSTGELFF.

With respect to this clonotype: This may be a read error, as it is one base from a much larger clone. The chain has TRBV27 and TRBJ2-7, with D perhaps given as TRBD1 or TRBD2 (5 bases each). The CDR3 runs to 13 residues. V lost 6 bases, J lost 5 bases, and 14 bases lay in between. Germline values: CDR1 MNHEY, CDR2 SMNVEV (reference sequence). DNA for the CDR3: TGTGCCAGCAGGACGGACGGGGCCCACGAGCAGTACTTC. Its protein product is CASRTDGAHEQYF.

This sequence joins TRBV5-1 and TRBJ2-3; 11 bases align to TRBD1. Looked up from germline, CDR1 is SGHRS and CDR2 is YFSETQ. Germline trimming cut 6 bases from V and 5 bases from J; bases unmatched to any gene: 8. This CDR3 comprises 15 residues. CDR3 bases: TGCGCCAGCACAAATGGTGGGACAGGGGGAGATACGCAGTATTTT. Translation gives CASTNGGTGGDTQYF.